This record concerns one T cell receptor beta chain sequence. Antigen unknown. The data belong to a study of cytomegalovirus exposure and HLA in healthy donors. Study results and caveats: Reports state that TCR beta sequences accurately predicted most subjects' HLA-A and HLA-B alleles.

Germline V gene sequence: CDR1 SEHNR, CDR2 FQNEAQ (reference sequence). The CDR3 is 13 residues long. V lost 5 bases to trimming and J lost 1 base, with 9 bases between them. PCR used 60 Vbeta primers and 13 Jbeta primers. Libraries were prepared by immunoSEQ multiplex PCR; TCRdb keeps only in-frame clonotypes and omits some of them. The table shows 220,000 or so clones, with 75% to 90% occurring only once. This chain links TRBV7-9 with TRBJ2-7, with D maybe TRBD2 (5 bases). Sequencing was done on a sample of PBMCs. This clonotype was obtained from a woman aged 40-49 years in good health and CMV-seronegative. The CDR3: CASSPRGSYEQYF. The CDR3 nucleotides are TGTGCCAGCAGCCCTCGGGGTTCCTACGAGCAGTACTTC.